This record covers a single T cell receptor (beta chain). The sample belongs to a study of blood T cell repertoires in COVID-19. About the research overall: Donors in the United States, Italy and Spain gave samples during acute or convalescent COVID-19. T cells, B-cell-depleted T cells, or PBMCs provided the cDNA or gDNA that served as material.

As processed by the authors: It was from reference gene primer amplification that nucleated cell counts were estimated. The assay was immunoSEQ multiplex PCR, and TCRdb's table has in-frame clones only and misses some. Clonal size and the V and J genes are those of that table, whereas D and trimming came from the DNA. The sample consists of 110,000 or so clones, 82% of them appearing once. Trimming left V 0 bases short and J 5 bases short, with 7 bases between. This CDR3 spans 13 amino acids. Germline V gene lookup returns CDR1 WSHSY and CDR2 SAAADI. The TCR was taken from a woman older than 75 with acute or convalescent COVID-19. The chain links TRBV10-2 to TRBJ1-2; no clear D. Specimen: peripheral blood. In nucleotides, the CDR3 is TGCGCCAGCAGTGAGTCTGGCGGGTATGGCTACACCTTC. It yields the protein CASSESGGYGYTF.